This T cell receptor (beta chain) comes out of a study of Graves' ophthalmopathy and Graves' hyperthyroidism. Study-wide results and limits: Forecasting of ophthalmopathy progression by the model achieved 70.59% sensitivity and around 72% specificity. Ophthalmopathy could be told apart from stable hyperthyroidism by a 13-signature model (about 88% sensitivity, around 78% specificity).

Trimming took off 6 bases at V and 4 bases at J, with 9 bases between the two ends. Germline V gene sequence: CDR1 MNHNS, CDR2 SASEGT. The CDR3 runs 13 residues. RNA transcripts yielded amplified TCR beta CDR3 regions. First-round RT-PCR relied on HTBI primers, and a second-round multiplex PCR came next. In TCRdb, the multiplex PCR reads were re-called with MiXCR into one record per CDR3 protein. The sample holds over 450,000 distinct CDR3 sequences, approximately 14% seen once. Turning to this clonotype: Antigen specificity is unknown.

Sequencing was performed on blood. J is TRBJ2-2 and V is TRBV6-1, with TRBD2 as a possible D gene (6 bases). The receptor comes from a woman between 25 and 40 years old with Graves' ophthalmopathy. CDR3: CASSREPTGELFF. The CDR3 nucleotides read TGTGCCAGCAGCCGGGAGCCCACCGGGGAGCTGTTTTTT.